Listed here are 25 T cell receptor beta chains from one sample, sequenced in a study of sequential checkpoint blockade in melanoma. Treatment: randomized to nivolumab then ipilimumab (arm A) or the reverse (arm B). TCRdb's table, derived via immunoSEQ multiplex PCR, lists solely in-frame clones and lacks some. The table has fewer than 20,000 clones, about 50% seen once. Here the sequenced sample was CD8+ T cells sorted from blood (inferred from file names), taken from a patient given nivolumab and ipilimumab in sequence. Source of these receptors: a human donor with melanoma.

This chain's CDR3 is CASSRLDSYNEQFF. The CDR3 DNA is TGTGCCAGCAGTCGATTGGACAGTTACAATGAGCAGTTCTTC. The V and J genes are TRBV6-6 and TRBJ2-1, with TRBD1 as a possible D gene (6 bases). This CDR3 comprises 14 residues. Trimming removed 5 bases from V and 4 bases from J, with 12 bases in between. Germline V lookup: CDR1 MNHNY, CDR2 SVGAGI (reference sequence).

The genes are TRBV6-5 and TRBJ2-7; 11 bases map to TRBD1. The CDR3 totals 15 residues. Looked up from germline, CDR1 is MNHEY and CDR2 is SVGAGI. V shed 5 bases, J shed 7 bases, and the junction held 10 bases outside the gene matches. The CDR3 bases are TGTGCCAGCAGTGCCACCGGGACAGGGGGGAGTGAGCAGTACTTC. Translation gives CASSATGTGGSEQYF.

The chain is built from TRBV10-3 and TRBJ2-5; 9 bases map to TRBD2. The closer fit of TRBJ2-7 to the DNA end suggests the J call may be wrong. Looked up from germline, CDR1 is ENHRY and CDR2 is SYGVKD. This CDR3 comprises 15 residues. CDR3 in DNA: TGTGCCATCAGACCGGGACTAGCCGGATCCTACGAGCAGTACTTC. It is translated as CAIRPGLAGSYEQYF.

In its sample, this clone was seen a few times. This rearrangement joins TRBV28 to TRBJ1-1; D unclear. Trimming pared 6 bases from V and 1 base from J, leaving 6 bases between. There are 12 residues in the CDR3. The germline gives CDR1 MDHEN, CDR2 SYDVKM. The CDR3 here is CASSFKNTEAFF. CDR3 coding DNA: TGTGCCAGCAGCTTTAAGAACACTGAAGCTTTCTTT.

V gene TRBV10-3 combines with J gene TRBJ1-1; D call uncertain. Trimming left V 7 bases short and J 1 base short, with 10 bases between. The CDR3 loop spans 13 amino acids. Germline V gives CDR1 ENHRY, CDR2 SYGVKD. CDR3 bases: TGTGCCATCACCTCGGGAGGGAACACTGAAGCTTTCTTT. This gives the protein CAITSGGNTEAFF.

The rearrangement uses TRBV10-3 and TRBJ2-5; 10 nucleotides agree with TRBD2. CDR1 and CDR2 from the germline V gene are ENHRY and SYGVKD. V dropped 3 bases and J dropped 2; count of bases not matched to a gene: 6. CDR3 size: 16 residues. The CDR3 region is CAISDPQAGGQETQYF. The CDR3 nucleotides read TGTGCCATCAGTGATCCTCAAGCGGGAGGGCAAGAGACCCAGTACTTC.

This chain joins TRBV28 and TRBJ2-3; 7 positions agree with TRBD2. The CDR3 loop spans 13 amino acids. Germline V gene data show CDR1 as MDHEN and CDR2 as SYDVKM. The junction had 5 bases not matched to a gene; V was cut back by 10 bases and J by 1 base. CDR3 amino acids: CATGTTGTDTQYF. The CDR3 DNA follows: TGTGCCACCGGGACTACGGGCACAGATACGCAGTATTTT.

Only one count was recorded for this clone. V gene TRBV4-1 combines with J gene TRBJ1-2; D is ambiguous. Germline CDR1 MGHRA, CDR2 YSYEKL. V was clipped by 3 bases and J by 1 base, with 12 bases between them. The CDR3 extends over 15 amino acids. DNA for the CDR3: TGCGCCAGCAGCCATAATCCAGATTTTAACTATGGCTACACCTTC. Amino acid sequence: CASSHNPDFNYGYTF.

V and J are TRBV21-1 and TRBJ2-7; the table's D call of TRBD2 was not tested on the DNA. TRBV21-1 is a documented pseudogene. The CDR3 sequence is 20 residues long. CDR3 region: CASSKGVERGGLSLISEQYF. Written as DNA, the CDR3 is TGTGCCAGCAGCAAAGGGGTCGAGCGGGGGGGCCTATCTCTAATTTCCGAGCAGTACTTC.

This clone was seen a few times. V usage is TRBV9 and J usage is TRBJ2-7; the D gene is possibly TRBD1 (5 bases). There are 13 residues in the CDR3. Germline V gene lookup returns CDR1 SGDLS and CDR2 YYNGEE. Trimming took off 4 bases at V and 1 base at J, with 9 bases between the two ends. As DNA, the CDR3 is TGTGCCAGCAGCTATGACAGTTCCTACGAGCAGTACTTC. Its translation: CASSYDSSYEQYF.

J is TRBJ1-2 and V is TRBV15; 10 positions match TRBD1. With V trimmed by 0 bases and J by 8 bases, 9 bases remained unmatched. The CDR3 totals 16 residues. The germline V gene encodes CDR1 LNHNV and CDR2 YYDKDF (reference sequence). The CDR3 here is CATSRDLGTGAGGYTF. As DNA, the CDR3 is TGTGCCACCAGCAGAGATCTCGGGACAGGGGCGGGGGGCTACACCTTC.

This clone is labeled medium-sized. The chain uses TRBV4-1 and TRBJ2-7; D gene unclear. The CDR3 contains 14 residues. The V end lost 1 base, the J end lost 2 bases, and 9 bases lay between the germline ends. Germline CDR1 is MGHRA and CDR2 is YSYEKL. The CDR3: CASSQAQSTYEQYF. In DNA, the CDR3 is TGCGCCAGCAGCCAAGCGCAGTCCACCTACGAGCAGTACTTC.

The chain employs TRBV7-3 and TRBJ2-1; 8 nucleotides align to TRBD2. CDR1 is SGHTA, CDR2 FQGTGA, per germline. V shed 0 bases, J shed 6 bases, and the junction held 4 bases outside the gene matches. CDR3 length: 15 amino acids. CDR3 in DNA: TGTGCCAGCAGCTTAACGTCCGGGACTAGCAATGAGCAGTTCTTC. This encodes CASSLTSGTSNEQFF.

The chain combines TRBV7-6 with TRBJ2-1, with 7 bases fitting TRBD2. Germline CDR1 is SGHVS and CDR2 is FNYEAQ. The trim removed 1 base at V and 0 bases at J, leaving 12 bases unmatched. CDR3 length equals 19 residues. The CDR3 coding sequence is TGTGCCAGCAGCTTAGGGGCGGGTGGCGGGGGAACCTCCTACAATGAGCAGTTCTTC. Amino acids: CASSLGAGGGGTSYNEQFF.

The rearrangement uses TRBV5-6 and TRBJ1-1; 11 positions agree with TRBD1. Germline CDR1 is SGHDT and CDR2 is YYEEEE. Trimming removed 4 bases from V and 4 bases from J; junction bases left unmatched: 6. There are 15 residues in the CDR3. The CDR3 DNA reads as TGTGCCAGCAGCCCTACCGGGACAGGGGGCACTGAAGCTTTCTTT. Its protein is CASSPTGTGGTEAFF.

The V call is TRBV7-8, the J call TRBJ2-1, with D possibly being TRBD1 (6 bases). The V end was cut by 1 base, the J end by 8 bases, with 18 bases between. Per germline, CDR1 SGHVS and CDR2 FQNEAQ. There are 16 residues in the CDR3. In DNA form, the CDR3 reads TGTGCCAGCAGCTTAGGGTTGCAGGGGCAGCTTTATGAGCAGTTCTTC. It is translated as CASSLGLQGQLYEQFF.

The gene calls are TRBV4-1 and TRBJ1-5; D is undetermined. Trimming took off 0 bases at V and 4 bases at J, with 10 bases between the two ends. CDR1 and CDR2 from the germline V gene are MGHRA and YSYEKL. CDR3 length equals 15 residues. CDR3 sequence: CASSQDTTSNQPQHF. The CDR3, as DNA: TGCGCCAGCAGCCAAGATACCACTTCTAATCAGCCCCAGCATTTT.

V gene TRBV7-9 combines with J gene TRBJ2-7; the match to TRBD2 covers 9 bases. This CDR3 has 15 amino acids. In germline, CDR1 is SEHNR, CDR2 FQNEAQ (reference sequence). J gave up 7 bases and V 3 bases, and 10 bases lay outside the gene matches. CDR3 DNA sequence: TGTGCCAGCAGCTTGGCACCCCTAGCGGGGACGGAGCAGTACTTC. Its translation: CASSLAPLAGTEQYF. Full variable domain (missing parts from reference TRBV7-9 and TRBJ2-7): DTGVSQNPRHKITKRGQNVTFRCDPISEHNRLYWYRQTLGQGPEFLTYFQNEAQLEKSRLLSDRFSAERPKGSFSTLEIQRTEQGDSAMYLCASSLAPLAGTEQYFGPGTRLTVT.

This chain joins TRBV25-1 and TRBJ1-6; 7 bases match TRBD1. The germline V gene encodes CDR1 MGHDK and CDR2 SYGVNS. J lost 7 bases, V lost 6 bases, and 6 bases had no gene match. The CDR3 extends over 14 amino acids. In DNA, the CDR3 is TGTGCCAGCAGCATCACAGGGGCCAATTCACCCCTCCACTTT. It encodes CASSITGANSPLHF.

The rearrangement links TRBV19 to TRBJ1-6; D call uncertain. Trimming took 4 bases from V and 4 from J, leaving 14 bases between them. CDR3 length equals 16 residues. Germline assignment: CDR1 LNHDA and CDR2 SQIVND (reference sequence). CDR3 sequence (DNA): TGTGCCAGTAGTACGGCCGACCCGGGATATAATTCACCCCTCCACTTT. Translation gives CASSTADPGYNSPLHF.

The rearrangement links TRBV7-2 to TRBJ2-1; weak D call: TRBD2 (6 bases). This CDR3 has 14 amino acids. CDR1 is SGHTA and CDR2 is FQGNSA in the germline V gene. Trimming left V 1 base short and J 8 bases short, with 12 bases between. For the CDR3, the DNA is TGTGCCAGCAGCTTAGACGGGAGTCTCGATGAGCAGTTCTTC. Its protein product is CASSLDGSLDEQFF.

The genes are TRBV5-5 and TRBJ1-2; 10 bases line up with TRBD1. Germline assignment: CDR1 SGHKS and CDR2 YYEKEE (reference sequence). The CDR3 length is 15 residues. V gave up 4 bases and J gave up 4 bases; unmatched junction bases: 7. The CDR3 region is CASSPGTGASYGYTF. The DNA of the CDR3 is TGTGCCAGCAGCCCAGGGACAGGGGCTAGCTATGGCTACACCTTC.

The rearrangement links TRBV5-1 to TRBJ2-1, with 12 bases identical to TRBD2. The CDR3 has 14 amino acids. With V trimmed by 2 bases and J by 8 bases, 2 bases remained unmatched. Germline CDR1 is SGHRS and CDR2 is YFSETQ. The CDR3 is CASSFASGGDEQFF. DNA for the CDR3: TGCGCCAGCAGCTTTGCTAGCGGGGGGGATGAGCAGTTCTTC.

The CDR3 reads CASSDLGGNTEAFF. The CDR3 coding sequence is TGCGCCAGCAGTGATTTGGGGGGGAACACTGAAGCTTTCTTT. The gene calls are TRBV10-2 and TRBJ1-1, with a tentative D call TRBD1 (5 bases). Trimming pared 3 bases from V and 1 base from J, leaving 9 bases between. The CDR3 is made up of 14 amino acids. Germline V gene lookup returns CDR1 WSHSY and CDR2 SAAADI.

The DNA for the CDR3 is TGTGCCAGCAGTGAAACATCCCTCAACCAGCAGGAGTACTTC. The encoded protein is CASSETSLNQQEYF. The chain links TRBV6-1 to TRBJ2-7; D is unresolved. This CDR3 comprises 14 residues. The ends were cut back, 2 bases at V and 11 bases at J, with 19 bases in the middle. Germline CDR1 is MNHNS and CDR2 is SASEGT.